Sequencing of this TCR beta chain was carried out in a study of identifying expanded T cells in peripheral blood. The CDR3 covers 11 residues. V was cut by 6 bases and J by 1 base, with 0 bases left in between. Germline V gives CDR1 LNHDA, CDR2 SQIVND (reference sequence). TCRdb keeps only in-frame clones here, not all; method: immunoSEQ multiplex PCR. Found here are roughly 100,000 clones, approximately 88% of them singletons; the top ten hold about 18%. The sequenced sample was blood. The TCR sequence derives from a person aged 18-70 years in good health. This chain joins TRBV19 and TRBJ2-2; no clear D gene. CDR3 protein: CASRNTGELFF. CDR3 bases: TGTGCCAGTAGGAACACCGGGGAGCTGTTTTTT.